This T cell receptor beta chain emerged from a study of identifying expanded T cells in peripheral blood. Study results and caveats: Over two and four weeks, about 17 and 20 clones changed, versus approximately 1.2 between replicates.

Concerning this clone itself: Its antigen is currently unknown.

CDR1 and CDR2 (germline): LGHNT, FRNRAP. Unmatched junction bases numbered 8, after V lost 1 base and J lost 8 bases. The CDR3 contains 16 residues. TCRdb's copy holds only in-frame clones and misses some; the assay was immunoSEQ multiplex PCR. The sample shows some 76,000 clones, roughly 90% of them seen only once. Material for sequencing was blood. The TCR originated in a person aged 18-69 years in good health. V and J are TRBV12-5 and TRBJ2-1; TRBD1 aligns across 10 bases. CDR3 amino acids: CASGLAGTGVPHEQFF. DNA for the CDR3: TGTGCTAGTGGTTTGGCCGGGACAGGGGTCCCCCATGAGCAGTTCTTC.